This is a list of T cell receptor beta chains from one sample in a study of shared clonotypes between healthy human individuals. The assay was immunoSEQ multiplex PCR, and TCRdb's table has in-frame clones only and misses some. The sample lists about 590,000 clones; about 95% were seen once. Sequenced sample: naive CD8+ T cells sorted from blood. The receptors stem from a woman aged 30 to 39 in good health. Both conserved end residues are part of each CDR3. Fields, in order: J gene, D gene, V gene, clone size, CDR3 DNA, CDR3 protein. D genes are given only for firm matches. Not every row has a clone size; where given, it reads once, few, many or a size class.

TRBJ1-1 | - | TRBV19 | - | TGTGCCAGTAGTATTTCGGCTCCGAACACTGAAGCTTTCTTT | CASSISAPNTEAFF
TRBJ1-2 | - | TRBV4-2 | - | TGTGCCAGCAGCCAAGTCGAGCGAACGAACTATGGCTACACCTTC | CASSQVERTNYGYTF
TRBJ2-1 | TRBD2 | TRBV15 | - | TGTGCCACCAGCAGGGCCTCCACTAGCGCGGTCTACAATGAGCAGTTCTTC | CATSRASTSAVYNEQFF
TRBJ2-1 | TRBD2 | TRBV13 | - | TGTGCCAGCAGCCTCGGGACTAGCGAGAGCTCCTACAATGAGCAGTTCTTC | CASSLGTSESSYNEQFF
TRBJ2-2 | TRBD2 | TRBV29-1 | - | TGCAGCGTTGAAGGGGCCTCTAGCGGGAGGGCCCTTGGCGGGGAGCTGTTTTTT | CSVEGASSGRALGGELFF
TRBJ1-2 | TRBD1 | TRBV28 | few | TGTGCCAGCAGTTTACCCAATCGGGACAGGGGTCCCTCTAACTATGGCTACACCTTC | CASSLPNRDRGPSNYGYTF
TRBJ2-1 | - | TRBV28 | - | TGTGCCAGCAGTTTATTGGGGAGTGAAGGGGCTAACAATGAGCAGTTCTTC | CASSLLGSEGANNEQFF
TRBJ1-4 | - | TRBV29-1 | - | TGCAGCGTTGTGGGGGACTCTTTTGAAAAACTGTTTTTT | CSVVGDSFEKLFF
TRBJ1-2 | TRBD1 | TRBV6-1 | few | TGTGCCAGCAGGACAGGGACAGGAGGCTACACCTTC | CASRTGTGGYTF
TRBJ2-7 | TRBD2 | TRBV7-6 | - | TGTGCCAGCAGCTTAAACTTACGGACTAGCGGGAGGAACGAGCAGTACTTC | CASSLNLRTSGRNEQYF
TRBJ1-5 | - | TRBV19 | - | TGTGCCAGTTGGGAGGACAGTATGACCCATCATAGCAATCAGCCCCAGCATTTT | CASWEDSMTHHSNQPQHF
TRBJ2-6 | - | TRBV6-5 | - | TGTGCCAGCAGTTACTCGACTGGGGCCAACGTCCTGACTTTC | CASSYSTGANVLTF
TRBJ2-1 | - | TRBV4-1 | - | TGCGCCAGCAGCCACGTCGGGGGCCCCCAGGAGCAGTTCTTC | CASSHVGGPQEQFF
TRBJ1-2 | - | TRBV9 | - | TGTGCCAGCAGCGTAGGAGCTTCGGGGGGCCGGAATGGCTACACCTTC | CASSVGASGGRNGYTF
TRBJ1-2 | - | TRBV28 | - | TGTGCCAGCAGGGACTATGGCTACACCTTC | CASRDYGYTF
TRBJ2-7 | - | TRBV27 | once | TGTGCCAGCAGGAACGGCCCTAGTGTCGAGCAGTACTTC | CASRNGPSVEQYF
TRBJ2-1 | - | TRBV19 | - | TGTGCCAGTAGGAAGGGATCCAATGAGCAGTTCTTC | CASRKGSNEQFF
TRBJ2-3 | - | TRBV27 | - | TGTGCCAGCAGTTTCAGGCCACTGATGAGAGGCACAGATACGCAGTATTTT | CASSFRPLMRGTDTQYF
TRBJ2-7 | - | TRBV7-9 | - | TGTGCCAGCAGCTTTTTAGGGGCCGACAGGAGCTCCTACGAGCAGTACTTC | CASSFLGADRSSYEQYF
TRBJ2-2 | - | TRBV6-1 | - | TGTGCCAGCAGTCTCTTGAACACCGGGGAGCTGTTTTTT | CASSLLNTGELFF
TRBJ1-2 | - | TRBV27 | - | TGTGCCAGCAGTATCTCAGGGAGAAACTATGGCTACACCTTC | CASSISGRNYGYTF
TRBJ2-7 | TRBD2 | TRBV2 | once | TGTGCCACTGTTAGCGGGAGAAACACTTACGAGCAGTACTTC | CATVSGRNTYEQYF
TRBJ1-5 | - | TRBV27 | - | TGTGCCAGCAGTTTAGGCAGACCCAATCAGCCCCAGCATTTT | CASSLGRPNQPQHF
TRBJ2-5 | TRBD1 | TRBV4-1 | - | TGCGCCAGCAGCCACTTACCGACAGGGAGAGGGGAGACCCAGTACTTC | CASSHLPTGRGETQYF
TRBJ1-2 | - | TRBV9 | - | TGTGCCAGCAGCGTAGACAGTGGTTTTTTGGGCTACACCTTC | CASSVDSGFLGYTF
TRBJ1-4 | - | TRBV6-7 | once | TGTGCCAGCAGTTCCCCCCGAAGAACGGGCTTGCAAAGAAAACTGTTTTTT | CASSSPRRTGLQRKLFF
TRBJ1-1 | - | TRBV7-9 | - | TGTGCCAGCAGCCCCCCGGACGGGGTAACTGAAGCTTTCTTT | CASSPPDGVTEAFF
TRBJ1-3 | TRBD1 | TRBV7-6 | - | TGTGCCAGCAGCCCGGGGCAGGGGGCGGGAAACACCATATATTTT | CASSPGQGAGNTIYF
TRBJ2-3 | TRBD2 | TRBV5-1 | - | TGCGCCAGCAGCCCCGGCGGGGGAGCAGATACGCAGTATTTT | CASSPGGGADTQYF
TRBJ1-4 | TRBD1 | TRBV29-1 | - | TGCAGCGTTGGGGGGCCTCAGGACAGGGCAACTGAAAAACTGTTTTTT | CSVGGPQDRATEKLFF
TRBJ2-7 | TRBD1 | TRBV6-7 | once | TGTGCCAGCAGTACCGGGGACAGCACCTACGAGCAGTACTTC | CASSTGDSTYEQYF
TRBJ2-7 | TRBD2 | TRBV28 | - | TGTGCCAGCAGTTTATCGCTAGCGGGAGGATACGAGCAGTACTTC | CASSLSLAGGYEQYF
TRBJ2-7 | - | TRBV28 | - | TGTGCCAGCAGGACAACAGGGAAGTACGAGCAGTACTTC | CASRTTGKYEQYF
TRBJ2-1 | - | TRBV27 | - | TGTGCCAGCAGTTTACAGGGCAATGAGCAGTTCTTC | CASSLQGNEQFF
TRBJ2-1 | TRBD1 | TRBV13 | - | TGTGCCAGCAGCTCGGACAGGGTAGGAAATGAGCAGTTCTTC | CASSSDRVGNEQFF
TRBJ1-5 | - | TRBV4-2 | once | TGTGCCAGCAGCCAAGAACGGGGGATGATTCAGCCCCAGCATTTT | CASSQERGMIQPQHF
TRBJ2-7 | - | TRBV6-5 | - | TGTGCCAGCAGTTACGGAGGGCAAACCGAGCAGTACTTC | CASSYGGQTEQYF
TRBJ2-3 | TRBD2 | TRBV4-2 | - | TGTGCCAGCAGCCCATTAGCGGGAAGCACAGATACGCAGTATTTT | CASSPLAGSTDTQYF
TRBJ2-2 | TRBD1 | TRBV7-9 | - | TGTGCCAGCATGCTCTCCGGGACAGGGACGAACACCGGGGAGCTGTTTTTT | CASMLSGTGTNTGELFF
TRBJ2-3 | TRBD2 | TRBV9 | - | TGTGCCAGCAGCGTCTCTAGCGGGACCACAGATACGCAGTATTTT | CASSVSSGTTDTQYF
TRBJ2-3 | - | TRBV28 | - | TGTGCCAGCAGTTTCCGCGACAGACCTGGGGATACGCAGTATTTT | CASSFRDRPGDTQYF
TRBJ2-2 | - | TRBV21-1 | once | TGTGCCAGCAGCAGGACTAGCGGGAGACAACTAAACACCGGGGAGCTGTTTTTT | CASSRTSGRQLNTGELFF
TRBJ2-7 | - | TRBV27 | - | TGTGCCAGCAGTAATGGGCCAAAACTCACCTACGAGCAGTACTTC | CASSNGPKLTYEQYF
TRBJ2-5 | - | TRBV2 | - | TGTGCCAGCAGTGAGTCGGCATCAGCCAGAGAGACCCAGTACTTC | CASSESASARETQYF
TRBJ2-7 | TRBD1 | TRBV9 | - | TGTGCCAGCAGCGCCGGGACAGGGATCTCCTACGAGCAGTACTTC | CASSAGTGISYEQYF
TRBJ1-2 | - | TRBV5-6 | - | TGTGCCAGCAGCTTGGCCGATAGAACCTCCTATGGCTACACCTTC | CASSLADRTSYGYTF
TRBJ2-7 | TRBD2 | TRBV28 | - | TGTGCCAGCAGTTTGACTAGCGGATACGAGCAGTACTTC | CASSLTSGYEQYF
TRBJ2-3 | TRBD2 | TRBV7-2 | - | TGTGCCAGCAGCTTAATTTTAGCGGGAGGGAACACAGATACGCAGTATTTT | CASSLILAGGNTDTQYF
TRBJ2-1 | - | TRBV25-1 | once | TGTGCCAGCAGTGTACAGAGTCCGAATGAGCAGTTCTTC | CASSVQSPNEQFF
TRBJ2-1 | TRBD2 | TRBV12-5 | once | TGTGCTAGGACCGGACTAGCGATGAAAGCGCAGTTCTTC | CARTGLAMKAQFF
TRBJ1-2 | TRBD1 | TRBV28 | - | TGTGCCAGCAGTTCGCCATTACAGGGGGCATATGGCTACACCTTC | CASSSPLQGAYGYTF